This TCR beta chain was sequenced in a study of cytomegalovirus exposure and HLA in healthy donors. Study context: As released early, the data held 80 million to 90 million unique TCRs from HLA-typed donors.

Whole-study results and caveats: The investigators catalogued 150 to 200 TCR beta chains as cytomegalovirus-associated. There were reportedly fewer N-insertions in an Asian-associated ancestry cluster than the approximately 640-donor mean, in a later analysis.

Researchers ran the PCR with 60 Vbeta and 13 Jbeta primers. TCRdb's copy holds only in-frame clones and misses some; the assay was immunoSEQ multiplex PCR. The sample carries 120,000 to 150,000 clones, 70% to 85% recorded once. Remarks on this clone: Its antigen is as yet unknown.

This CDR3 has 14 residues. The germline V gene has CDR1 SGHRS and CDR2 YFSETQ. This chain connects TRBV5-1 to TRBJ2-5; TRBD1 agrees at 7 bases. The J call may be mistaken, given a closer DNA end match to TRBJ2-7. The sequence came from a male donor in good health and CMV-seronegative. The specimen sequenced was PBMCs. The CDR3 sequence: CASSLDAGGYEQYF. CDR3 nucleotides: TGCGCCAGCAGCTTGGATGCAGGGGGCTACGAGCAGTACTTC.